The TCR beta chain under discussion was sequenced for a study of a mutant IDH1 vaccine in newly diagnosed glioma (dated by TCRdb to the early 2020s). Some background on the complete study: Patients received eight vaccinations in weeks 1, 3, 5, 7, 11, 15, 19 and 23, corresponding to visits V03 through V10. Peripheral blood was drawn at six visits: V03 (baseline), V05, V07, V10, V12 and V13. Prior to enrollment, standard therapy consisting of radiotherapy alone, temozolomide alone, or radiochemotherapy with temozolomide had been administered to patients, with the combination being received by most patients. In the chemotherapy-containing groups, vaccination started alongside temozolomide cycles, whereas in patients who had radiotherapy alone it started 4-6 weeks after radiotherapy. Longitudinal TCRB deep sequencing was done for 25 treated patients, wherever samples were available for exploratory analyses. Of the 25 to 35 patients who were treated, 62.5% were male and approximately 38% were female, and the mean age was approximately 40 years. General study outcomes and caveats: Immune responses induced by the vaccine were seen in about 93% of patients across multiple MHC alleles. Selection of PBMC samples for TCRB deep sequencing was based on availability. According to the authors, sample limitations meant that analyses of patient blood samples could not be reproduced. Changes in the top peripheral T cell clonotypes picked up by TCRB sequencing did not appear to be linked to pseudoprogression.

The time point tag for this specimen amounts to: week 11, during vaccination. Each vaccine dose was 300 ug of a 20-mer mutant IDH1 peptide in Montanide, given subcutaneously with topical imiquimod. Donors had newly diagnosed WHO grade 3 or 4 IDH1-mutant astrocytomas with loss of nuclear ATRX. The samples were drawn from NOA16, a multicentre, single-arm, open-label phase I trial in Germany that tested a mutant IDH1 peptide vaccine in humans for the first time. Genomic DNA for TCRB sequencing was extracted from EDTA blood using the DNeasy Blood and Tissue Kit. The receptor library was made with the immunoSEQ multiplex PCR assay. Following the manufacturer's protocol, the hsTCRB Kit was used to amplify rearranged TCR beta chain sequences. An Illumina MiSeq was used to sequence the TCRB libraries. The source study handled its data this way. The kit vendor's proprietary platform handled demultiplexing, trimming and gene mapping. TCRdb mirrors the immuneACCESS table, restricted to in-frame sequences. Some clones are absent from its copies; in checked studies, under half trace to an unresolved V gene, and the reason for the others is unknown. From that table come the V and J calls and clone size; the DNA was used to work out D and trimming. The sample has 60,000 or so clones on record, approximately 90% of them singletons. Around 1.9% of the sample comes from the top ten.

As regards this clone: Its antigen remains undetermined. Per-base quality was not reported, and no clone a single base away is much larger than it.

The germline V and J ends show losses of 5 bases and 6 bases respectively, and no gene match explains 1 base of the junction. The germline V gene sets CDR1 to SGHTA and CDR2 to FQGNSA. From the cysteine through the phenylalanine, the CDR3 covers 13 amino acids. Solely the CDR3 DNA is kept, with 39 bases framed from the first base. Sequencing used PBMCs, obtained from a glioma patient whose treatment included an IDH1 peptide vaccine. This clonotype was sampled from a man aged 35-49 years with glioma. The rearranged chain carries TRBV7-2 and TRBJ2-4; 10 middle bases align to TRBD2. The DNA sequence is given as TGTGCCAGCAGCCCTAGCGGGGGAAACATTCAGTACTTC. Its protein reads: CASSPSGGNIQYF.